This entry concerns a single T cell receptor beta chain. Its cognate antigen is unknown. The sample comes from a study of cytotoxic CD8 clonotypes in ibrutinib-treated CLL. Overall study: Among the patients, around ten presented as relapsed/refractory and around 15 as treatment-naive; about 17 showed unmutated IGHV. Response material was collected after a median around 12 months of treatment, range 6 to 36. Whole-study results and caveats: Clonality rose at ibrutinib response and fell back toward baseline at progression.

Here immunoSEQ multiplex PCR was the method, and the copy in TCRdb shows in-frame clones only, minus some. The data hold about 300,000 clones, with 60% to 80% observed a single time. The length of the CDR3 is 17 residues. Germline V CDR1 and CDR2: MDHEN, SYDVKM. Trimming shortened V by 11 bases and J by 1 base, and 24 bases separated the two germline ends. Cryopreserved PBMCs provided around 2.2 micrograms of genomic DNA for the TCR beta libraries. V gene TRBV28 combines with J gene TRBJ2-1; D is possibly TRBD2 (6 bases). The receptor was derived from a human donor with chronic lymphocytic leukemia. Sequenced material: PBMCs, taken at disease progression, from a patient treated with ibrutinib. CDR3 sequence: CAAERSVGSGSYNEQFF. The CDR3 bases are TGTGCCGCCGAAAGGTCGGTCGGGAGTGGATCCTACAATGAGCAGTTCTTC. Full variable domain (missing parts from reference TRBV28 and TRBJ2-1): DVKVTQSSRYLVKRTGEKVFLECVQDMDHENMFWYRQDPGLGLRLIYFSYDVKMKEKGDIPEGYSVSREKKERFSLILESASTNQTSMYLCAAERSVGSGSYNEQFFGPGTRLTVL.